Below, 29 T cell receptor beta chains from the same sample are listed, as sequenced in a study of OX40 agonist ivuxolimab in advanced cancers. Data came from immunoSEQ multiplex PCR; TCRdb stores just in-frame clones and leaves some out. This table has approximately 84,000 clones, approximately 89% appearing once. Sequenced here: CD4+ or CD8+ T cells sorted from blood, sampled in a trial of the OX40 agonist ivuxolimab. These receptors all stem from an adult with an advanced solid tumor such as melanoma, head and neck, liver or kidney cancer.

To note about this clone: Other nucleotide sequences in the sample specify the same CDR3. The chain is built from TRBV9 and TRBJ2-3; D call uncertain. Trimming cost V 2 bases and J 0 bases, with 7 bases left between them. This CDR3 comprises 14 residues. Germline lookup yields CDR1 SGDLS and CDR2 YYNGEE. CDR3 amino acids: CASSVGESTDTQYF. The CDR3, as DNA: TGTGCCAGCAGCGTGGGTGAGAGCACAGATACGCAGTATTTT. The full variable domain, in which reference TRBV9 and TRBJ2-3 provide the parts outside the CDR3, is DSGVTQTPKHLITATGQRVTLRCSPRSGDLSVYWYQQSLDQGLQFLIQYYNGEERAKGNILERFSAQQFPDLHSELNLSSLELGDSALYFCASSVGESTDTQYFGPGTRLTVL.

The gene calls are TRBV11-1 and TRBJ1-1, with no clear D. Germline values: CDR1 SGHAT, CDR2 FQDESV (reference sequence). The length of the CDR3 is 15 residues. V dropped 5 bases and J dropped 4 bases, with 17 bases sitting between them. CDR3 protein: CASSPSRIPTTEAFF. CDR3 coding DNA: TGTGCCAGCAGCCCAAGTAGAATACCGACCACTGAAGCTTTCTTT.

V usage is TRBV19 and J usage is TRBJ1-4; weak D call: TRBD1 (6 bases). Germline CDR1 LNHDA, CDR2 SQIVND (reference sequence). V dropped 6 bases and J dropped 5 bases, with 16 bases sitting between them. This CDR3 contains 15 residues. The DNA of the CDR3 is TGTGCCAGTAGCGATCGACAGGTCACAAATGAAAAACTGTTTTTT. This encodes CASSDRQVTNEKLFF.

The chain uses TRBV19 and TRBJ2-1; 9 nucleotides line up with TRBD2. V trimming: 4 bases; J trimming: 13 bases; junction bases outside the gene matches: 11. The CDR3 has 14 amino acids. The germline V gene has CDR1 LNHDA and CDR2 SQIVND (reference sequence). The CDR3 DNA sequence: TGTGCCAGTAGTAAGAGCCGGGGACTAGCAGAACAGTTCTTC. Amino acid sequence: CASSKSRGLAEQFF.

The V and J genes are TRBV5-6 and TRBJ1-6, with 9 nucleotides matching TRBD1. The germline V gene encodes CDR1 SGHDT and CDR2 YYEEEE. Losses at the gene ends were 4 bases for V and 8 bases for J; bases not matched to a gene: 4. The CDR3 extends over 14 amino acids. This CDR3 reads CASSRDRVYSPLHF. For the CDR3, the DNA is TGTGCCAGCAGCCGGGACAGGGTTTATTCACCCCTCCACTTT.

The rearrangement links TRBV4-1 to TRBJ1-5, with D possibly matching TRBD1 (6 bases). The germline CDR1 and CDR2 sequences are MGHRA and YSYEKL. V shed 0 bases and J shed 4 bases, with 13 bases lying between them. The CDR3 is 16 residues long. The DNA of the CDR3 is TGCGCCAGCAGCCAAGACGATAGGACAGTGAATCAGCCCCAGCATTTT. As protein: CASSQDDRTVNQPQHF.

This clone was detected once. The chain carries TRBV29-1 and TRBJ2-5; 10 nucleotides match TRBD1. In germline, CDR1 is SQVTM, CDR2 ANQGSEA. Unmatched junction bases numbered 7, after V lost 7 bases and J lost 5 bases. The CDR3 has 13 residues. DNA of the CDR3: TGCAGCGCTACGGGGACAGGGGAGGAGACCCAGTACTTC. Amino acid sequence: CSATGTGEETQYF.

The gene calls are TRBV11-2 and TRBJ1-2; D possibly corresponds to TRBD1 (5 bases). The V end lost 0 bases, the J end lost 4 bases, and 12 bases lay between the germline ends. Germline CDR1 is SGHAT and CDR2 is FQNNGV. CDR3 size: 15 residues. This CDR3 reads CASSLDKPGTYGYTF. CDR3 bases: TGTGCCAGCAGCTTAGATAAGCCAGGGACCTATGGCTACACCTTC.

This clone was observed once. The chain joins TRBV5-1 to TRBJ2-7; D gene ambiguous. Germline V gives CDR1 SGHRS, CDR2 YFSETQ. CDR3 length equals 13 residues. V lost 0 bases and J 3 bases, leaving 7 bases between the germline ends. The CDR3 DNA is TGCGCCAGCAGCTTGGCCCCTAACTACGAGCAGTACGTC. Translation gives CASSLAPNYEQYV.

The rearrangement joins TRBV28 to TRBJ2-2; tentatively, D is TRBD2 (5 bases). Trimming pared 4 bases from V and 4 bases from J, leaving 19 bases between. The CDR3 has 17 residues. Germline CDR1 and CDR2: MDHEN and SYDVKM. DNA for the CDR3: TGTGCCAGCAGTTCACGGCCCGGACGGGGTATCACCGGGGAGCTGTTTTTT. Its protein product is CASSSRPGRGITGELFF. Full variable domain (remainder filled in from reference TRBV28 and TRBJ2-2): DVKVTQSSRYLVKRTGEKVFLECVQDMDHENMFWYRQDPGLGLRLIYFSYDVKMKEKGDIPEGYSVSREKKERFSLILESASTNQTSMYLCASSSRPGRGITGELFFGEGSRLTVL.

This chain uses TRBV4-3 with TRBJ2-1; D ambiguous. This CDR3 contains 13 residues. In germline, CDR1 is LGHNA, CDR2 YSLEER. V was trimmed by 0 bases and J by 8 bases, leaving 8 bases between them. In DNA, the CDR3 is TGCGCCAGCAGCCAAGATGGGCTGTATGAGCAGTTCTTC. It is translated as CASSQDGLYEQFF.

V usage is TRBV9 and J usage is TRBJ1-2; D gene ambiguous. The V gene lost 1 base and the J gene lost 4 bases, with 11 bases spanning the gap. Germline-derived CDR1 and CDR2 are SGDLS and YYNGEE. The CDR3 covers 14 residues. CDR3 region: CASSVSGLPYGYTF. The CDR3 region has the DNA TGTGCCAGCAGCGTATCTGGGCTACCCTATGGCTACACCTTC.

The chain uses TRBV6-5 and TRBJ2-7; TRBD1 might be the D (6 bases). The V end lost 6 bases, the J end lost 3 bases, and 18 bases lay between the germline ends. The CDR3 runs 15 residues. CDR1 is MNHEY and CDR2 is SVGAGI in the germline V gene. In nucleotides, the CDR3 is TGTGCCAGCAGGAAAACCTGGACAGACTACTACGAGCAGTACTTC. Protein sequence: CASRKTWTDYYEQYF.

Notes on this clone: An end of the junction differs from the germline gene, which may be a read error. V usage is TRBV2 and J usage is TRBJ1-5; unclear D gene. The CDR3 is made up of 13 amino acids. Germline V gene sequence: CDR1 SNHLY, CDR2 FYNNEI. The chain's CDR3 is CTSTGILTQPQHF. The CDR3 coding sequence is TGTACCAGCACCGGGATCCTCACTCAGCCCCAGCATTTT.

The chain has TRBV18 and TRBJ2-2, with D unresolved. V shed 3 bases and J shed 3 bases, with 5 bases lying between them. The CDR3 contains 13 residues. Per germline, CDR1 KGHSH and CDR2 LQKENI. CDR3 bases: TGTGCCAGCTCACCGTCCGACACCGGGGAGCTGTTTTTT. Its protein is CASSPSDTGELFF. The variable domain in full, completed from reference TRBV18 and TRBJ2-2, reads NAGVMQNPRHLVRRRGQEARLRCSPMKGHSHVYWYRQLPEEGLKFMVYLQKENIIDESGMPKERFSAEFPKEGPSILRIQQVVRGDSAAYFCASSPSDTGELFFGEGSRLTVL.

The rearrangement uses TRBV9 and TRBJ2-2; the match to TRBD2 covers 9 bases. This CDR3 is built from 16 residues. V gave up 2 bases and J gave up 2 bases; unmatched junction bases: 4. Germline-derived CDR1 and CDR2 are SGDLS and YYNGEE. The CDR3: CASSVRGRVNTGELFF. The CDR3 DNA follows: TGTGCCAGCAGCGTTCGCGGGAGGGTTAACACCGGGGAGCTGTTTTTT.

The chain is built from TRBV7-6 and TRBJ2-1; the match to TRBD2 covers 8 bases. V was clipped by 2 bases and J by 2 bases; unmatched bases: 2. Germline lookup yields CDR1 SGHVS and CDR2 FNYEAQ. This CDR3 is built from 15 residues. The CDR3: CASSLNGGAYNEQFF. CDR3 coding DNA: TGTGCCAGCAGCTTAAACGGGGGGGCCTACAATGAGCAGTTCTTC.

The CDR3 DNA sequence: TGCGCCAGCAGCTGGACAGGGTCTGGAAACACCATATATTTT. Protein: CASSWTGSGNTIYF. The chain couples TRBV5-1 to TRBJ1-3, with TRBD1 matching 8 bases. Per germline, CDR1 SGHRS and CDR2 YFSETQ. V lost 3 bases to trimming and J lost 1 base; unmatched junction nucleotides: 0. The length of the CDR3 is 14 residues. Drawing the rest from reference TRBV5-1 and TRBJ1-3, the complete variable domain is KAGVTQTPRYLIKTRGQQVTLSCSPISGHRSVSWYQQTPGQGLQFLFEYFSETQRNKGNFPGRFSGRQFSNSRSEMNVSTLELGDSALYLCASSWTGSGNTIYFGEGSWLTVV.

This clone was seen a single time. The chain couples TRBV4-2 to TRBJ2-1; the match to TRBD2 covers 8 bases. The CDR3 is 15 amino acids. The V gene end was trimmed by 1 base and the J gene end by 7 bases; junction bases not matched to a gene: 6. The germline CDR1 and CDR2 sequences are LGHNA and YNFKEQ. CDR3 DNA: TGTGCCAGCAGCCAAGGCGGGAGGAGAAGGAATGAGCAGTTCTTC. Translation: CASSQGGRRRNEQFF.

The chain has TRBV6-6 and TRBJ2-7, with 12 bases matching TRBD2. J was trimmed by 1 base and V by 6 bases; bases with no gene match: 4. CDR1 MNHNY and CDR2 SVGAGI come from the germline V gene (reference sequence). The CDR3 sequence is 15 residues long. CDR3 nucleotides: TGTGCCAGCAGCGAGACTAGCGGGAGTTCCTACGAGCAGTACTTC. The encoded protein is CASSETSGSSYEQYF.

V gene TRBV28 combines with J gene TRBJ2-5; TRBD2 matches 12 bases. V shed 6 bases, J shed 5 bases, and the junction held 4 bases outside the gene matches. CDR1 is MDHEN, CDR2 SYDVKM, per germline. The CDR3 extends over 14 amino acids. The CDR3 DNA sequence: TGTGCCAGCAGCCTTACTAGCGGGGGGGAGACCCAGTACTTC. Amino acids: CASSLTSGGETQYF.

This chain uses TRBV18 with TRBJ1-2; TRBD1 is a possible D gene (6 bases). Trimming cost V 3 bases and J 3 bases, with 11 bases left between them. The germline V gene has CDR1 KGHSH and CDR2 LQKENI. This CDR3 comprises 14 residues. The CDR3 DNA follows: TGTGCCAGCTCACCCCAGGGGTCCGACTATGGCTACACCTTC. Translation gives CASSPQGSDYGYTF.

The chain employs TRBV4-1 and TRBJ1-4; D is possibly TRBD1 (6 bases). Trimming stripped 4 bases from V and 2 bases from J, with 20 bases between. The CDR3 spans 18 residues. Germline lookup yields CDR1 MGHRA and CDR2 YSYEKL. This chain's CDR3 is CASSPKKGVLGTNEKLFF. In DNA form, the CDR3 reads TGCGCCAGCAGCCCGAAAAAGGGGGTTCTAGGGACTAATGAAAAACTGTTTTTT.

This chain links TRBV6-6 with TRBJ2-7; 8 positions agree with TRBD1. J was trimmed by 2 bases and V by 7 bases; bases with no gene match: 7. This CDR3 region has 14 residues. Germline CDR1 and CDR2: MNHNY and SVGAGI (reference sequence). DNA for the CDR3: TGTGCCAGCACCGAGGGGGACAGGCCCTACGAGCAGTACTTC. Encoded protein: CASTEGDRPYEQYF.

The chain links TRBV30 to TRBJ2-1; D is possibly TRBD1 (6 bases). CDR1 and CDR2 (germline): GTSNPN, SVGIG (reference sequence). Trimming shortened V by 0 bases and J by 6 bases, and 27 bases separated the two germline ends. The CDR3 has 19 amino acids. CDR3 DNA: TGTGCCTGGAGTGTATTCTCTGGAAGATACCCCCCCAGGGGCAATGAGCAGTTCTTC. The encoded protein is CAWSVFSGRYPPRGNEQFF.

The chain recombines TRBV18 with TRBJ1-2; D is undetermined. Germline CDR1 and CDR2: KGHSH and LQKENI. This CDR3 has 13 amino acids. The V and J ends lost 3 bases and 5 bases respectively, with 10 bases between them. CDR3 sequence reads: CASSPAADYGYTF. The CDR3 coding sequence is TGTGCCAGCTCACCGGCGGCGGATTATGGCTACACCTTC.

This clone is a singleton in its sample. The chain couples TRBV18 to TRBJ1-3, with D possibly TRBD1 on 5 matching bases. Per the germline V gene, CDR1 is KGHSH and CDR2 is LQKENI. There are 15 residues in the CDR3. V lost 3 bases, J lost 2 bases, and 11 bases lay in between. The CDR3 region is CASSPPGATGNTIYF. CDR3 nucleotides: TGTGCCAGCTCACCGCCCGGGGCAACTGGAAACACCATATATTTT.

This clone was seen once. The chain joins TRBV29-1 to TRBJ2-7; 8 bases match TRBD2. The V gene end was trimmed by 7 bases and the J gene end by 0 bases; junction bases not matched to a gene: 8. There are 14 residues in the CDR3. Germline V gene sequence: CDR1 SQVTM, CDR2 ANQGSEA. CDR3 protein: CSAYQRGSSYEQYF. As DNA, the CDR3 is TGCAGCGCCTACCAGCGGGGGAGCTCCTACGAGCAGTACTTC.

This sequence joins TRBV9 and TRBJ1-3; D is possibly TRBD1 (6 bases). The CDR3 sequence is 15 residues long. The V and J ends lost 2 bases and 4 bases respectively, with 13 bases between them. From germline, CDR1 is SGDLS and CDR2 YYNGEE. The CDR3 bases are TGTGCCAGCAGCGTTAATCCAGGGGCAGGAAACACCATATATTTT. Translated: CASSVNPGAGNTIYF.